A single TCR beta chain is shown here with its context. This specimen comes from a study of T cells in Graves' hyperthyroidism and ophthalmopathy. Graves' hyperthyroidism without ophthalmopathy progression within 18 months was termed stable. The source material, RNA transcripts, was used to amplify TCR beta CDR3 regions. First-round RT-PCR targeting the TCR CDR3 was performed with the HTBI primer set. TCRdb analysed the multiplex PCR reads with MiXCR anew, one entry per CDR3 protein. The profile shows fewer than 850,000 distinct CDR3 sequences, around a sixth of them singletons. The sequencing input was blood. The sequence was obtained from a man in his forties or fifties with Graves' hyperthyroidism.

The chain's CDR3 is CASSPLGQAASTEAFF. CDR3 nucleotide sequence: TGTGCCAGCAGTCCCTTGGGACAGGCGGCGTCCACTGAAGCTTTCTTT. The chain combines TRBV12-3 or TRBV12-4 with TRBJ1-1, with 8 bases aligning to TRBD1. Trimming at V came to 5 bases and at J to 4 bases, leaving 12 bases not matched to a gene. This CDR3 comprises 16 residues.